This T cell receptor (beta chain) was sequenced for a study of human T cells and chemical hapten exposure. This clonotype was found a few times. Indicated time point: pre-sensitization, week 0. Treatment specified: therapeutic diphenylcyclopropenone sensitization with weekly scalp DPC. This CDR3 has 15 amino acids. V was cut by 4 bases and J by 5 bases, with 18 bases left in between. Germline lookup yields CDR1 DFQATT and CDR2 SNEGSKA (reference sequence). Each CDR3 protein gets one entry after TCRdb re-called the RACE reads with MiXCR. Of roughly 100,000 distinct CDR3 sequences in the sample, about 10% were seen once.

This TCR was sampled from a woman aged 55-69 years with alopecia areata. Some clones in this sample may be carry-over from other donors' samples. The material sequenced was whole blood, taken in connection with sensitization to the hapten diphenylcyclopropenone (DPC). J is TRBJ1-5 and V is TRBV20-1, with no clear D. CDR3 nucleotide sequence: TGCAGTGCTACCCCAGGCACGTCGAACCATCAGCCCCAGCATTTT. This translates into CSATPGTSNHQPQHF.